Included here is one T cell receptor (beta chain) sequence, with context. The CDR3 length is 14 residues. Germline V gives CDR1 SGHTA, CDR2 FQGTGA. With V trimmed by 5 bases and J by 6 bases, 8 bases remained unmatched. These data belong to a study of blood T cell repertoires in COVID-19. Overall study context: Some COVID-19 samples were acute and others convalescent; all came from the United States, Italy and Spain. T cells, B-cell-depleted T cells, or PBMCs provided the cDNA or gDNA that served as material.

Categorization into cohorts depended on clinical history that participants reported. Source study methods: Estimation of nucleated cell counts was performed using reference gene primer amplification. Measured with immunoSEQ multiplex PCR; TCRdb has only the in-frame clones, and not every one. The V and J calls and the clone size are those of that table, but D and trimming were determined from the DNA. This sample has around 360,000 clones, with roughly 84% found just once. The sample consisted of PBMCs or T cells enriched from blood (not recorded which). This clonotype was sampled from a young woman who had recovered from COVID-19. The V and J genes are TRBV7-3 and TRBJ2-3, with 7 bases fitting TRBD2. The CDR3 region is CASSQAGSWDTQYF. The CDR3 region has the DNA TGTGCCAGCAGCCAAGCGGGGTCTTGGGATACGCAGTATTTT. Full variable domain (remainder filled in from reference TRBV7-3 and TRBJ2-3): GAGVSQTPSNKVTEKGKYVELRCDPISGHTALYWYRQSLGQGPEFLIYFQGTGAADDSGLPNDRFFAVRPEGSVSTLKIQRTERGDSAVYLCASSQAGSWDTQYFGPGTRLTVL.